This TCR beta chain emerged from a study of T cell changes during pregnancy in multiple sclerosis. Profiled with immunoSEQ multiplex PCR; TCRdb holds only in-frame clones, not every one. The table records 45,000 to 65,000 clones, about 93% of them present only once. Germline V gene lookup returns CDR1 MNHEY and CDR2 SVGAGI. Trimming cost V 2 bases and J 0 bases; bases outside gene matches: 3. This CDR3 is 16 amino acids long. The V call is TRBV6-5, the J call TRBJ1-1; 10 bases match TRBD1. The TCR originated in a female donor with multiple sclerosis, enrolled in a pregnancy study. Sequences were derived from CD8+ T cells from peripheral blood mononuclear cells, sampled in the third trimester of pregnancy. The CDR3 nucleotides read TGTGCCAGCAGTTACGGACAGGGGGTAATGAACACTGAAGCTTTCTTT. Translated, it gives CASSYGQGVMNTEAFF.